This TCR beta chain originates from a study of shared clonotypes between healthy human individuals. Study-wide points: Sequencing depth was expected to affect clonotype sharing among donors. Approximately 5.3% was the fraction of naive CD4 clonotypes found shared across a few donors. Across subsets, estimated richness was generally greater for naive than for memory populations.

Splitting of each subset's genomic DNA was done evenly across several immunoSEQ plates. Assay used: immunoSEQ multiplex PCR; TCRdb lists only in-frame clones, some missing. The sample carries 1.5 million to 2.5 million clones, approximately 94% recorded once. This CDR3 is built from 14 residues. The germline V gene encodes CDR1 MDHEN and CDR2 SYDVKM. Deletions cut 3 bases from V and 4 bases from J, with 9 bases between. This clone was seen only once. Its specificity is unknown. CD45RO-negative, CCR7-positively selected cells formed the naive CD8 fraction, excluding terminally differentiated effector memory CD45RA+ cells.

This receptor was taken from a man aged 18 to 29 in good health. This chain joins TRBV28 and TRBJ1-4; D call uncertain. The sequenced sample consisted of naive CD8+ T cells sorted from blood. In nucleotides, the CDR3 is TGTGCCAGCAGTTTGTGGCAGGTTAATGAAAAACTGTTTTTT. Translation: CASSLWQVNEKLFF. The complete variable domain, with remaining parts taken from reference TRBV28 and TRBJ1-4, reads DVKVTQSSRYLVKRTGEKVFLECVQDMDHENMFWYRQDPGLGLRLIYFSYDVKMKEKGDIPEGYSVSREKKERFSLILESASTNQTSMYLCASSLWQVNEKLFFGSGTQLSVL.